This T cell receptor (beta chain) was profiled in a study of post-analysis software for immune sequencing data. This clonotype was seen once. What it binds is unknown. Incorporated into the TCR beta cDNA libraries were unique molecular identifiers, which served to reduce PCR and sequencing biases. Roughly 500,000 cDNA molecules came from 1 to 10 million T cells. MiXCR was run by TCRdb on the PCR reads, yielding one entry per CDR3 protein. The data show about 770,000 distinct CDR3 sequences, roughly 46% seen once. Notes on the study in general: Relative to controls, patients with multiple sclerosis showed significantly lower normalized Chao1 diversity. Batch-matched samples strongly co-clustered by F measure.

The sequence was obtained from a girl between 5 and 17 years old with multiple sclerosis. The sample consisted of blood.

This CDR3 is CASSLYWANTEAFF. In DNA form, the CDR3 reads TGTGCCAGCAGCCTCTACTGGGCGAACACTGAAGCTTTCTTT. This chain connects TRBV7-2 to TRBJ1-1; D is ambiguous. V dropped 5 bases and J dropped 1 base, with 11 bases sitting between them. The CDR3 has 14 amino acids. Germline CDR1 and CDR2: SGHTA and FQGNSA. Full variable domain (rest looked up from reference TRBV7-2 and TRBJ1-1): GAGVSQSPSNKVTEKGKDVELRCDPISGHTALYWYRQSLGQGLEFLIYFQGNSAPDKSGLPSDRFSAERTGGSVSTLTIQRTQQEDSAVYLCASSLYWANTEAFFGQGTRLTVV.